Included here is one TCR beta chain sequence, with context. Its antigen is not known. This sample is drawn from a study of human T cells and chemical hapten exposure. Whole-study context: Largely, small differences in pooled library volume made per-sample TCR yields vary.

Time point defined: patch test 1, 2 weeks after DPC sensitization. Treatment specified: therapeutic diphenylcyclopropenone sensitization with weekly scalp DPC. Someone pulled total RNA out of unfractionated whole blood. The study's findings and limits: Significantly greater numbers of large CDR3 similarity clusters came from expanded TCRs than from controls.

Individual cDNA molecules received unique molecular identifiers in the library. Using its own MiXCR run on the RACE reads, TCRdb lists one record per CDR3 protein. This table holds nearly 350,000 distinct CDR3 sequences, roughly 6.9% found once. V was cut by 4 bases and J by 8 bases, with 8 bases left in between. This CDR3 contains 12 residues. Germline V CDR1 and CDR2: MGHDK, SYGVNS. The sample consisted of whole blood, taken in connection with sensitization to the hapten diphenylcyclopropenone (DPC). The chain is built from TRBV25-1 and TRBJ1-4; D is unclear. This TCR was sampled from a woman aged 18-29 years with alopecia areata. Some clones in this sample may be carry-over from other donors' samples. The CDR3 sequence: CASSVWGEKLFF. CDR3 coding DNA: TGTGCCAGCAGTGTGTGGGGAGAAAAACTGTTTTTT.